Listed below are T cell receptor beta chains from one sample, sequenced in a study of cytomegalovirus exposure and HLA in healthy donors. Assay used: immunoSEQ multiplex PCR; TCRdb lists only in-frame clones, some missing. The data hold fewer than 150,000 clones, with around 89% observed a single time. Sequenced sample: PBMCs. Receptor source: a man younger than 35 in good health and CMV-seronegative. The CDR3 runs from the conserved cysteine through the conserved F or W. A D gene is named only where the DNA matches it firmly. The size of a clone is reported for some rows only, either as once, few or many, or as a class for expanded clones.

cdr3_nt cdr3_aa v_call clone_size d_call j_call
TGTGCCAGCAGTGAGGGCGTTGATGAAAAACTGTTTTTT CASSEGVDEKLFF TRBV25-1 . . TRBJ1-4
TGTGCCAGCAGTTCTCTATCCAATCAGCCCCAGCATTTT CASSSLSNQPQHF TRBV6-1 . . TRBJ1-5
TGTGCCAGCACCAAATCTTCGGAGAGGAACACTGAAGCTTTCTTT CASTKSSERNTEAFF TRBV6-1 . . TRBJ1-1
TGTGCCAGCACGAAGCTGGCTAGCGGGGGGTCACATCTTAGTGAGCAGTTCTTC CASTKLASGGSHLSEQFF TRBV18 . TRBD2 TRBJ2-1
TGTGCCAGCAGTTACGCACCTAACAGGGGGATGGGTGGCTACACCTTC CASSYAPNRGMGGYTF TRBV6-6 . TRBD1 TRBJ1-2
TGTGCCAGCAGCCAAGATGAGACTAGCGGAGGCACAGATACGCAGTATTTT CASSQDETSGGTDTQYF TRBV4-2 . TRBD2 TRBJ2-3
TGTGCCAGCAGTGGGGAACAGGGGGCGTTGGCTGAAGCTTTCTTT CASSGEQGALAEAFF TRBV2 . TRBD1 TRBJ1-1
TGCGCCAGCAGGGTAAAGGGACAGGGTAACACTGAAGCTTTCTTT CASRVKGQGNTEAFF TRBV5-1 . TRBD1 TRBJ1-1
TGTGCCAGCAGCCTCTCAGGGGTCAGGTACGAGCAGTACTTC CASSLSGVRYEQYF TRBV7-2 few . TRBJ2-7
TGTGCCAGCAGCCTTTCCCAAGACAAGGAAGCTTTCTTT CASSLSQDKEAFF TRBV7-9 . . TRBJ1-1
TGCGCCAGCAGTGAGTCCAGAATGACAGGGGCTACCTCTTCTACGCAGTATTTT CASSESRMTGATSSTQYF TRBV10-2 . TRBD1 TRBJ2-3
TGTGCCAGCACCGCACGGGAGGGACTAGCGTTACGGGAGCAGTTCTTC CASTAREGLALREQFF TRBV11-2 . TRBD2 TRBJ2-1
TGTGCCAGCAGCTTAGGAGGGGGCAGCTCTAACTATGGCTACACCTTC CASSLGGGSSNYGYTF TRBV7-6 . TRBD1 TRBJ1-2
TGTGCCAGCAGTTCGACTGAAGAGACCCAGTACTTC CASSSTEETQYF TRBV11-3 . . TRBJ2-5
TGTGCCAGCAGCTTCCAGGGGCCACACAATGAGCAGTTCTTC CASSFQGPHNEQFF TRBV5-5 . . TRBJ2-1
TGTGCCTGGAGTGTAAGGTGGGCAGGGGTTGACACCGGGGAGCTGTTTTTT CAWSVRWAGVDTGELFF TRBV30 . . TRBJ2-2
TGTGCCAGCTCACAGGGGTGGGATGGCTACACCTTC CASSQGWDGYTF TRBV18 . . TRBJ1-2
TGTGCCAGCAGAGTGACAGAGACCGGGGAGCTGTTTTTT CASRVTETGELFF TRBV6-5 many . TRBJ2-2
TGTGCCAGCAGCTCAAGGGTGGACACGCACTCGTACGAGCAGTACTTC CASSSRVDTHSYEQYF TRBV5-4 . . TRBJ2-7
TGTGCCAGCAGCCCAAAGCCGACTAGCGGACTCTCCTACGAGCAGTACTTC CASSPKPTSGLSYEQYF TRBV7-9 . TRBD2 TRBJ2-7
TGTGCCAGCAGCTCACTTACAGGGGGCACCGGGGAGCTGTTTTTT CASSSLTGGTGELFF TRBV7-2 few TRBD1 TRBJ2-2
TGTGCCAGCAGTGCGGACAGTACAATGAACACTGAAGCTTTCTTT CASSADSTMNTEAFF TRBV28 . . TRBJ1-1
TGTGCCAGCAGCTCCCAGGGGGCCTTCTACGAGCAGTACTTC CASSSQGAFYEQYF TRBV7-2 . TRBD1 TRBJ2-7
TGTGCCAGCAGATCCGGGACTCAGGGCGAGCAGTACTTC CASRSGTQGEQYF TRBV27 . . TRBJ2-7
TGTGCCAGCAGCTTAGTACAGGGGACCTACGAGCAGTACTTC CASSLVQGTYEQYF TRBV7-9 many TRBD1 TRBJ2-7
TGTGCCAGCAGCCTCCGAGGACCCGGGGTTGAAAAACTGTTTTTT CASSLRGPGVEKLFF TRBV25-1 . . TRBJ1-4
TGTGCCAGCAGCCAAACAGTTGACACTGAAGCTTTCTTT CASSQTVDTEAFF TRBV28 . . TRBJ1-1
TGTGCCAGTAGTACTATCCCGACAGGGGGAACTGAAGCTTTCTTT CASSTIPTGGTEAFF TRBV19 . TRBD1 TRBJ1-1
TGTGCCAGCAGTTTAAGGCTAGGGACAGCCGGGGAGCTGTTTTTT CASSLRLGTAGELFF TRBV28 once TRBD1 TRBJ2-2
TGTGCCAGCAGCTTGGTTGGGACAGGGCGTAACACTGAAGCTTTCTTT CASSLVGTGRNTEAFF TRBV5-6 . TRBD1 TRBJ1-1
TGTGCCAGCTCACCGAGGGAACATAGCAATCAGCCCCAGCATTTT CASSPREHSNQPQHF TRBV18 . . TRBJ1-5
TGTGCCAGCAGCCGGGTTGGGTCAGGGAAGACAGAAGAGACCCAGTACTTC CASSRVGSGKTEETQYF TRBV7-9 . . TRBJ2-5
TGTGCCAGCATGAGGCTAGCGGGAGTTGAGCAGTTCTTC CASMRLAGVEQFF TRBV6-5 . TRBD2 TRBJ2-1